This T cell receptor beta chain was sequenced in a study of cytotoxic CD8 clonotypes in ibrutinib-treated CLL. V was pared by 5 bases and J by 6 bases, with 10 bases between. Looked up from germline, CDR1 is SGHTA and CDR2 is FQGNSA. This CDR3 is built from 12 residues. To note about this clone: This sample includes further DNA sequences coding for the same CDR3.

Generated by immunoSEQ multiplex PCR, the TCRdb table keeps only in-frame clones and is missing some. The sample has roughly 300,000 clones, 65% to 85% seen once. The receptor was derived from a human donor with chronic lymphocytic leukemia. The chain carries TRBV7-2 and TRBJ1-2; D unclear. This sample comprised PBMCs, obtained at disease progression, from a patient treated with ibrutinib. The CDR3, as DNA: TGTGCCAGCAGCCCGCGGACTGATGGCTACACCTTC. It yields the protein CASSPRTDGYTF.